Given below is one T cell receptor (beta chain) in context. An approximately 2.7 ml blood sample was drawn per donor. The CDR3 length is 13 residues. Germline values: CDR1 LNHDA, CDR2 SQIVND (reference sequence). The sample comes from a study of monozygotic twins with inflammatory bowel disease. There were about 3,500 ng of total RNA used for each TCR library. UMIs were attached via template switching, each with a 6-nucleotide sample barcode. Using the 5' RACE reads, TCRdb records one entry per CDR3 protein without DNA. Its clone listing holds roughly 200,000 distinct CDR3 sequences. The gene calls are TRBV19 and TRBJ1-1; lacking DNA, the TRBD1 call made by TCRdb goes unchecked. Sequenced: blood. The receptor was derived from a human donor with ulcerative colitis or Crohn's disease, or a healthy co-twin of an affected twin (not recorded which). CDR3 region: CDSSPMTGGEAFF. Variable domain in full (rest from reference TRBV19 and TRBJ1-1): DGGITQSPKYLFRKEGQNVTLSCEQNLNHDAMYWYRQDPGQGLRLIYYSQIVNDFQKGDIAEGYSVSREKKESFPLTVTSAQKNPTAFYLCDSSPMTGGEAFFGQGTRLTVV.